Listed below are T cell receptor beta chains from one sample, sequenced in a study of early T cells in non-severe SARS-CoV-2 infection. One entry per CDR3 protein, called by TCRdb with MiXCR from the 5' RACE reads. Of about 11,000 distinct CDR3 sequences in the sample, 4.8% were seen once. The sequencing sample was made of whole blood. The source is an adult who was a healthcare worker with PCR-confirmed SARS-CoV-2 infection or an uninfected control (not recorded which). Each CDR3 is given with its conserved first and last residue. The D gene is left open where the match is weak. Size tells how often a clone was seen (once, few, many) or the class of an expanded clone, and some rows leave it out.

cdr3_nt	cdr3_aa	v_call	j_call	d_call	clone_size	cdr3_length
TGTGCCAGCAGCGCTTCCAGACGCAACAATGAGCAGTTCTTC	CASSASRRNNEQFF	TRBV9	TRBJ2-1	NA	few	14
TGCGCCAGCAGCCAAGTCCTTGCCGGAGACGAGCAGTACTTC	CASSQVLAGDEQYF	TRBV4-1	TRBJ2-7	NA	many	14
TGTGCCACCCGACGCACGGACAGGGGGAACACTGAAGCTTTCTTT	CATRRTDRGNTEAFF	TRBV24-1	TRBJ1-1	TRBD1	NA	15
TGTGCCAGCAGTAACGTTCAGGACACCTACGAGCAGTACTTC	CASSNVQDTYEQYF	TRBV9	TRBJ2-7	NA	few	14
TGTGCCAGCAGCCCCTTCCCCAATCAGCCCCAGCATTTT	CASSPFPNQPQHF	TRBV7-8	TRBJ1-5	NA	many	13
TGCAGCGCTCAACGGGGGGATACGCAGTATTTT	CSAQRGDTQYF	TRBV29-1	TRBJ2-3	NA	NA	11
TGTGCCAGCAGCTTAGATCAGGGGTACCAAGAGACCCAGTACTTC	CASSLDQGYQETQYF	TRBV7-9	TRBJ2-5	NA	many	15
TGTGCCAGCAGTTACTCGCATGGACAGTCCAATGAGCAGTTCTTC	CASSYSHGQSNEQFF	TRBV6-6	TRBJ2-1	NA	NA	15
TGTGCCAGCAGTGGTCAAGTGAAGACTGAAGCTTTCTTT	CASSGQVKTEAFF	TRBV25-1	TRBJ1-1	NA	medium-sized	13
TGTGCCAGCAGTTTGGTAGGCGGAGGCTACACCTTC	CASSLVGGGYTF	TRBV6-6	TRBJ1-2	NA	NA	12
TGTGCCAGCTCACCGCTAGCGGGGGACTACGAGCAGTACTTC	CASSPLAGDYEQYF	TRBV18	TRBJ2-7	TRBD2	medium-sized	14
TGTGCCATCAGTCCCGGGACTAGCGGGGGGGAGCAGTTCTTC	CAISPGTSGGEQFF	TRBV10-3	TRBJ2-1	TRBD2	many	14
TGCAGCGTCGCCGAGGCACAGGGCGGCGAGCAGTACTTC	CSVAEAQGGEQYF	TRBV29-1	TRBJ2-7	NA	many	13
TGTGCCAGCAGCTTGGGGACACCTCCTCACAATGAGCAGTTCTTC	CASSLGTPPHNEQFF	TRBV11-3	TRBJ2-1	NA	many	15
TGTGCCAGCAGTGAAGGACGTGGGAATCAGTTCTTC	CASSEGRGNQFF	TRBV2	TRBJ2-1	NA	many	12
TGTGCCAGCAGCGAGGGAAGGGGCACCTACGAGCAGTACTTC	CASSEGRGTYEQYF	TRBV5-6	TRBJ2-7	NA	many	14
TGTGCCAGCAGCCTGTCTAGTTTGGAAGAGACCCAGTACTTC	CASSLSSLEETQYF	TRBV7-2	TRBJ2-5	NA	many	14
TGTGCTAGTGGTTTGCCGCCACTAGCGGGGGTCAACACCGGGGAGCTGTTTTTT	CASGLPPLAGVNTGELFF	TRBV12-5	TRBJ2-2	TRBD2	many	18
TGTGCCAGCAGCGCCTGGACTAGCGGCACAGATACGCAGTATTTT	CASSAWTSGTDTQYF	TRBV2	TRBJ2-3	TRBD2	many	15
TGCAGTGCTAGGTTTTCACGTGATACTGAAGCTTTCTTT	CSARFSRDTEAFF	TRBV20-1	TRBJ1-1	NA	NA	13